This T cell receptor beta chain was found in a study of control samples from healthy donors and cancer patients (dated by TCRdb to 2018 to 2020). A word on this clone: This clone's antigen is unknown. No much larger clone exists at a distance of one base, and base qualities are not known.

The germline V gene (reference sequence) specifies GTSNPN as CDR1 and SVGIG as CDR2. The junction carries 11 bases between V and J, which are trimmed by 3 bases and 14 bases respectively. From the cysteine through the phenylalanine, the CDR3 covers 11 amino acids. Just CDR3 DNA is preserved here, 33 bases in frame from base 1. The library was generated by the immunoSEQ multiplex PCR assay. Entries here come from immuneACCESS through TCRdb and include only in-frame sequences with V and J called. Some clones fail to appear in such tables; in the studies checked, an unresolved V gene covers under half of the shortfall, and the cause of the remainder is unknown. The sample table shows fewer than 200,000 clones, and roughly 90% are seen once. 1.2% to 1.5% of the sample belongs to the ten largest clones.

The receptor was derived from a woman aged 50 to 60 in good health. In this chain, TRBV30 is recombined with TRBJ1-6, and the D gene may be TRBD1, 5 bases matching. The sample comprised blood. The CDR3 region has the sequence CAWRDIGALHF. The DNA reads as follows: TGTGCCTGGAGGGACATTGGGGCCCTCCACTTT.